This T cell receptor beta chain was obtained from a study of blood T cell repertoires in COVID-19. Study information: Whether acute or convalescent, the COVID-19 samples came from the United States, Italy and Spain. Sources were T cells, B-cell-depleted T cells, or PBMCs; the material itself was cDNA or gDNA.

The Seattle patients, enrolled during active infection, were followed longitudinally. V was trimmed by 4 bases and J by 5 bases, leaving 18 bases between them. The germline V gene has CDR1 SGHDN and CDR2 FVKESK. The CDR3 is 15 amino acids. In the original workflow: Amplification of reference gene primers was used by the study to estimate nucleated cell counts. The data were produced by immunoSEQ multiplex PCR, yet TCRdb's version contains in-frame clones alone and is incomplete. That table furnishes V, J and clone size, whereas the DNA furnished D and trimming. The data show over 70,000 clones, approximately 90% seen once.

The TCR originated in a man aged 50-60 years with COVID-19, enrolled during active disease. V is TRBV14 and J is TRBJ2-7; TRBD2 is a possible D gene (5 bases). The sample consisted of peripheral blood. The DNA for the CDR3 is TGTGCCAGCAGCCCCCGGGGTAGGGTGCGGGACGAGCAGTACTTC. This gives the protein CASSPRGRVRDEQYF.